The present T cell receptor beta chain was sequenced within a study of CD8 T cells in ankylosing spondylitis. Study-level findings and limits: Within ankylosing spondylitis blood, a TCR beta motif made up of several highly homologous variants appeared to be characteristic.

Making the TCR beta libraries involved quantitative 5'-RACE with molecular barcodes. MiXCR, applied by TCRdb to the 5' RACE reads, yields one record per CDR3 protein. The table includes 150,000 to 200,000 distinct CDR3 sequences, 10% to 15% detected once. V gave up 4 bases and J gave up 3 bases; unmatched junction bases: 5. Germline V gene lookup returns CDR1 SGHTA and CDR2 FQGTGA. This CDR3 has 15 amino acids. As concerns this clonotype: Its antigen is not identified.

The rearrangement joins TRBV7-3 to TRBJ2-2; 7 bases agree with TRBD1. The receptor's source is a female donor with ankylosing spondylitis or in good health (not recorded which). Sequencing was carried out using blood, either unsorted or a sorted T cell fraction (not recorded which). The CDR3: CASSSDRVDTGELFF. The CDR3 DNA follows: TGTGCCAGCAGCTCAGACAGGGTAGACACCGGGGAGCTGTTTTTT.